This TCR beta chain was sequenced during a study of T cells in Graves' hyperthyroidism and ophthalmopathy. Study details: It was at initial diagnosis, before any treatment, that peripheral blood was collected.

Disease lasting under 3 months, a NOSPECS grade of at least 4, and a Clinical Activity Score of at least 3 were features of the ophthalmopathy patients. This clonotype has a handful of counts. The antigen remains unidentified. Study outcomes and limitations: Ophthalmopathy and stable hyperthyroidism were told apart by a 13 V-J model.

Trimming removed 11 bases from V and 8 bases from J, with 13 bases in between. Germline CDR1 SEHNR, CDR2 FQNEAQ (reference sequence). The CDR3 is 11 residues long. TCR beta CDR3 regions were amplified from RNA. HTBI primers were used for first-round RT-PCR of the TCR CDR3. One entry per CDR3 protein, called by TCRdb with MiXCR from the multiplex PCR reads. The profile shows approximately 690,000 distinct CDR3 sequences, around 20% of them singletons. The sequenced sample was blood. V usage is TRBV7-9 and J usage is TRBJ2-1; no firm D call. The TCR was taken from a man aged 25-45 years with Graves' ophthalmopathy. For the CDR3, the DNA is TGTGCCGTAGGGCGCCAAGATGAGCAGTTCTTC. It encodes CAVGRQDEQFF. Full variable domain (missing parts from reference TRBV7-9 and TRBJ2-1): DTGVSQNPRHKITKRGQNVTFRCDPISEHNRLYWYRQTLGQGPEFLTYFQNEAQLEKSRLLSDRFSAERPKGSFSTLEIQRTEQGDSAMYLCAVGRQDEQFFGPGTRLTVL.